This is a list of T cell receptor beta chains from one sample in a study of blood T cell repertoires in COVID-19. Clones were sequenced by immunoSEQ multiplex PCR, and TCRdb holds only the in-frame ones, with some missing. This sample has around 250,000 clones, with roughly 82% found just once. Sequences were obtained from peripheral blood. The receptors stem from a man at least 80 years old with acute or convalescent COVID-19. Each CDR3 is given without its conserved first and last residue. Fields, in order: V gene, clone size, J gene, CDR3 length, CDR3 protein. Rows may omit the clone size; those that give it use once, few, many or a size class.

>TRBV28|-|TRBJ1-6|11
ASYSENNSPLH
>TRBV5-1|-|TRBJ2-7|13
ASSLVSGSSYEQY
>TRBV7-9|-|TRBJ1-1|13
ASSSDRGSVTEAF
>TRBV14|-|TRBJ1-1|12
ASSRGQGNTEAF
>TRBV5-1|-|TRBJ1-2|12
ASSVWTGKDGYT
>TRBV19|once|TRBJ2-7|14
ASSFATSGVSYEQY
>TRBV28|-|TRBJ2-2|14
ASSLVVTLNTGELF
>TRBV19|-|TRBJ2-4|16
ASSIDHTGTGGLNIQY
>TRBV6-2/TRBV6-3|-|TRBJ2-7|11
ASSPIQHYEQY
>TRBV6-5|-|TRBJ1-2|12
ASSEGGLDYGYT
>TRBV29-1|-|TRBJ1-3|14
SVKTGTGTTGNTIY
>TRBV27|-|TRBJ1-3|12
ASSRGGAGNTIY
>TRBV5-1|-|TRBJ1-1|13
ASSASVTANTEAF
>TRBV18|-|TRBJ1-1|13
ASSSKQAPGSEAF
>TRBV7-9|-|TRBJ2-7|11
ASSRGQTYEQY
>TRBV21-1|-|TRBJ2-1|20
ASSNKGTGGLAGGPSYNEQF
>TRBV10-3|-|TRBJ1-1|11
AIRGLPNTEAF
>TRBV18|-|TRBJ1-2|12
ASSPIEGNYGYT
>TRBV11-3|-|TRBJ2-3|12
ASSLDSGADTQY
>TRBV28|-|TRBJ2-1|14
ASSFTSGGVSYEQF
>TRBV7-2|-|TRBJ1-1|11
ASSFEMNTEAF
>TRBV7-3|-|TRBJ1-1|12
ASSFNRVNTEAF
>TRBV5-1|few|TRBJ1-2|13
ASSSSTGIRYGYT
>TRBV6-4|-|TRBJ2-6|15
ASSDQPTASGANVLT
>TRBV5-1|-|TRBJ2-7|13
ASIPGQGSSYEQY
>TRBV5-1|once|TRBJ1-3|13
ASSFGTVSGNTIY
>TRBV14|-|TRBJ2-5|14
ASSSVAGRSQETQY
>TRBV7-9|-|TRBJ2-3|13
ASSLVQGNTDTQY
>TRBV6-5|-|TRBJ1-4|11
ASRTGTNEKLF
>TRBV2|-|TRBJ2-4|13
ASGGYTLAKNIQY
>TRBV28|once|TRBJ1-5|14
ASSLGGISSNQPQH
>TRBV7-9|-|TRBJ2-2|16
ASSLALWTGEGAGELF
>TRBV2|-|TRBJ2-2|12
ASSRDYNTGELF
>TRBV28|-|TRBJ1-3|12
ASSFGTVGNTIY
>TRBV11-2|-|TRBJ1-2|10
ASSLAASSYT
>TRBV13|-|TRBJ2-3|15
ASSLVAFRGSPDTQY
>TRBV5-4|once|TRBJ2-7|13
ASSMPGTGSHEQY
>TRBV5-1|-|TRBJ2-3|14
ASSGPGQTSTDTQY
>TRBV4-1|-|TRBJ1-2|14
ASSHPGSEANYGYT
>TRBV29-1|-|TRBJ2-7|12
SVGMDRRVYEQY
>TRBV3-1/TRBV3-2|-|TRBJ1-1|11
ASSAPGENEAF
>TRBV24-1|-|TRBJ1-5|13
ATFIGDRGCQPQH
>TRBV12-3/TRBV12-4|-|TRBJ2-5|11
ASSLADRGTQY
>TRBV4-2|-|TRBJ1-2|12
ASSQDGQNYGYT
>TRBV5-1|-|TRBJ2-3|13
ASSGTPISTDTQY
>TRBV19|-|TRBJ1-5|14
ASSPGQGSANQPQH
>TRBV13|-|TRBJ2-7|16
ASSLLGAGPGTSYEQY
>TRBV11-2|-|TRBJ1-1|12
ASSLPRQGPVAF
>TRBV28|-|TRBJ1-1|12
ASSLSQAGTEAF
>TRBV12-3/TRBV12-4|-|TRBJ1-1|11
ASREQGNTEAF
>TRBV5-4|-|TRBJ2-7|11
ASSFPGGYEQY